The present entry profiles one T cell receptor (beta chain) with its context. These data are taken from a study of blood T cell repertoires in COVID-19. The cohort comprised adults aged roughly 18 to 95 years residing in 24 US areas. Grouping used clinical history reported by participants in a survey and questionnaire. Authors' data handling: Scientists estimated how many nucleated cells there were by amplifying reference gene primers. TCRdb keeps only in-frame clones here, not all; method: immunoSEQ multiplex PCR. V and J calls and clone size are those listed in that table; D and trimming were worked out from the DNA. The sample includes fewer than 350,000 clones, approximately 90% seen only once; the top ten take approximately 2.5%. This TCR was sampled from a woman in her forties with acute COVID-19. Specimen: PBMCs or T cells enriched from blood (not recorded which).

Here the CDR3 DNA reads TGTGCCAGCAGCCCTGCGGGCTACGAGCAGTACTTC. This encodes CASSPAGYEQYF. This chain uses TRBV7-8 with TRBJ2-7, with a tentative D call TRBD2 (5 bases). The germline V and J ends were trimmed by 5 bases and 3 bases, with 8 bases remaining between them. The germline CDR1 and CDR2 sequences are SGHVS and FQNEAQ. This CDR3 has 12 amino acids.